This entry lists 6 T cell receptor beta chains sequenced from one sample in a study of cytomegalovirus exposure and HLA in healthy donors listed by TCRdb under 2017. Receptor amplification or capture employed the immunoSEQ multiplex PCR assay. A mixture of 60 forward primers for TCR Vbeta segments and 13 reverse primers for TCR Jbeta segments was used in the multiplex PCR. Held by TCRdb, this immuneACCESS table contains in-frame sequences only and omits some clones. Under half of the omission traces to an unresolved V gene where checked; the cause of the rest is unknown. For this sample the table gives approximately 100,000 clones, of which around four fifths were detected only once. 4.1% of the sample comes from the top ten. The sample was PBMCs. The receptor source for this set is a woman aged 40 to 55 in good health and CMV-seropositive.

The J gene is TRBJ2-5, the V gene TRBV12-5, with 8 bases lining up with TRBD2. There are 16 residues in the CDR3. The germline V gene encodes CDR1 LGHNT and CDR2 FRNRAP. The V and J ends lost 2 bases and 5 bases, in that order; junction bases with no gene match: 10. The CDR3 DNA follows: TGTGCTAGTGGTTTGAACCTAGCGGGTGGTTATGAGACCCAGTACTTC. This sequence encodes CASGLNLAGGYETQYF.

This chain joins TRBV6-5 and TRBJ1-5; 7 nucleotides match TRBD1. The germline CDR1 and CDR2 sequences are MNHEY and SVGAGI. The CDR3 totals 13 residues. Trimming took 5 bases from V and 5 from J; bases not matched to a gene: 3. In DNA, the CDR3 is TGTGCCAGCAGTCATGGGACAGATCAGCCCCAGCATTTT. Encoded protein: CASSHGTDQPQHF.

The chain uses TRBV10-2 and TRBJ2-7; D unresolved. Trimming removed 8 bases from V and 3 bases from J, with 8 bases in between. CDR3 length: 11 residues. Germline values: CDR1 WSHSY, CDR2 SAAADI. The CDR3 DNA follows: TGCGCCAGCCATACCGGCTACGAGCAGTACTTC. It translates to CASHTGYEQYF.

The genes are TRBV10-3 and TRBJ2-1, with 14 bases aligning to TRBD2. The CDR3 totals 16 residues. After removal of 4 bases from V and 9 bases from J, the junction contained 8 bases not matched to a gene. CDR1 and CDR2 from the germline V gene are ENHRY and SYGVKD. CDR3 loop: CAISASGTSGSGEQFF. The DNA for the CDR3 is TGTGCCATCAGTGCTTCCGGGACTAGCGGGAGTGGTGAGCAGTTCTTC.

V usage is TRBV9 and J usage is TRBJ2-7; the match to TRBD2 covers 10 bases. The CDR3 consists of 13 residues. V was pared by 3 bases and J by 7 bases, with 4 bases of the junction left unmatched. Germline-derived CDR1 and CDR2 are SGDLS and YYNGEE. CDR3 nucleotide sequence: TGTGCCAGCAGCGCTACGGGACTAGCGGAGCAGTACTTC. Translated: CASSATGLAEQYF. Full variable domain (rest looked up from reference TRBV9 and TRBJ2-7): DSGVTQTPKHLITATGQRVTLRCSPRSGDLSVYWYQQSLDQGLQFLIQYYNGEERAKGNILERFSAQQFPDLHSELNLSSLELGDSALYFCASSATGLAEQYFGPGTRLTVT.

The chain uses TRBV6-1 and TRBJ1-1, with D uncertain. The CDR3 has 11 residues. Germline-derived CDR1 and CDR2 are MNHNS and SASEGT. Trimming took off 6 bases at V and 1 base at J, with 3 bases between the two ends. This CDR3 reads CASRANTEAFF. The CDR3 nucleotides are TGTGCCAGCAGGGCGAACACTGAAGCTTTCTTT.